This entry lists 10 T cell receptor beta chains sequenced from one sample in a study of cytomegalovirus exposure and HLA in healthy donors. 13 Jbeta primers and 60 Vbeta primers were used for the PCR. The method was immunoSEQ multiplex PCR; TCRdb's version includes in-frame clones alone and lacks a portion of them. The table shows approximately 200,000 clones, with 70% to 85% occurring only once. Sequences were obtained from PBMCs. The receptors derive from a boy aged 2-15 years in good health and CMV-seronegative.

The J gene is TRBJ2-2, the V gene TRBV5-4; 11 bases are a match to TRBD2. V lost 2 bases to trimming and J lost 4 bases; unmatched junction nucleotides: 1. The CDR3 is 15 amino acids. CDR1 is SGHNT and CDR2 is YYREEE in the germline V gene (reference sequence). The CDR3 sequence: CASSFTSGGTGELFF. As DNA, the CDR3 is TGTGCCAGCAGCTTTACTAGCGGGGGCACCGGGGAGCTGTTTTTT.

The chain has TRBV7-9 and TRBJ2-3; TRBD2 matches at 13 bases. The germline V gene has CDR1 SEHNR and CDR2 FQNEAQ (reference sequence). The CDR3 length is 18 residues. Trimming at V came to 4 bases and at J to 1 base, leaving 8 bases not matched to a gene. The CDR3 protein is CASSSRTGTSGGTDTQYF. The CDR3 coding sequence is TGTGCCAGCAGCTCGCGAACCGGGACTAGCGGGGGCACAGATACGCAGTATTTT. Drawing the rest from reference TRBV7-9 and TRBJ2-3, the complete variable domain is DTGVSQNPRHKITKRGQNVTFRCDPISEHNRLYWYRQTLGQGPEFLTYFQNEAQLEKSRLLSDRFSAERPKGSFSTLEIQRTEQGDSAMYLCASSSRTGTSGGTDTQYFGPGTRLTVL.

The chain recombines TRBV7-3 with TRBJ2-6, with D unresolved. This CDR3 region has 14 residues. Trimming stripped 7 bases from V and 0 bases from J, with 7 bases between. The germline V gene has CDR1 SGHTA and CDR2 FQGTGA. DNA of the CDR3: TGTGCCAGCAACAGAAGCTCTGGGGCCAACGTCCTGACTTTC. This translates into CASNRSSGANVLTF. The full variable domain, its missing parts supplied by reference TRBV7-3 and TRBJ2-6, is GAGVSQTPSNKVTEKGKYVELRCDPISGHTALYWYRQSLGQGPEFLIYFQGTGAADDSGLPNDRFFAVRPEGSVSTLKIQRTERGDSAVYLCASNRSSGANVLTFGAGSRLTVL.

For the CDR3, the DNA is TGTGCCAGCAGCTTGAACGGGGGGGGACACGAGCAGTACTTC. Translating gives CASSLNGGGHEQYF. The V gene is TRBV5-4, the J gene TRBJ2-7; TRBD2 matches at 8 bases. Losses at the gene ends were 1 base for V and 5 bases for J; bases not matched to a gene: 5. Germline values: CDR1 SGHNT, CDR2 YYREEE (reference sequence). CDR3 length: 14 amino acids.

Worth noting for this clone: At the DNA level, this CDR3 is encoded by other sequences in the same sample as well. This sequence joins TRBV18 and TRBJ1-2, with TRBD1 identical over 9 bases. The CDR3 length is 14 residues. Trimming cost V 0 bases and J 5 bases; bases outside gene matches: 1. Germline lookup yields CDR1 KGHSH and CDR2 LQKENI. In DNA, the CDR3 is TGTGCCAGCTCACCACCTGGACAGGGGTATGGCTACACCTTC. It codes for CASSPPGQGYGYTF.

The rearrangement joins TRBV28 to TRBJ2-7, with 8 nucleotides matching TRBD1. V shed 4 bases, J shed 5 bases, and the junction held 10 bases outside the gene matches. Germline V CDR1 and CDR2: MDHEN, SYDVKM. This CDR3 region has 15 residues. CDR3 nucleotides: TGTGCCAGCAGTTCGAGGCCGACAGGGGTACACGAGCAGTACTTC. As protein: CASSSRPTGVHEQYF. The full variable domain, its missing parts supplied by reference TRBV28 and TRBJ2-7, is DVKVTQSSRYLVKRTGEKVFLECVQDMDHENMFWYRQDPGLGLRLIYFSYDVKMKEKGDIPEGYSVSREKKERFSLILESASTNQTSMYLCASSSRPTGVHEQYFGPGTRLTVT.

The V call is TRBV30, the J call TRBJ1-2; D may be TRBD1 (6 bases). CDR1 is GTSNPN and CDR2 is SVGIG in the germline V gene (reference sequence). Trimming left V 4 bases short and J 3 bases short, with 12 bases between. The CDR3 runs to 13 residues. Here the CDR3 reads CAWIGRGHYGYTF. Here the CDR3 DNA reads TGTGCCTGGATCGGCAGGGGTCACTATGGCTACACCTTC.

The chain links TRBV4-3 to TRBJ1-6, with D tentatively TRBD1 (6 bases). Germline V gene lookup returns CDR1 LGHNA and CDR2 YSLEER. Trimming stripped 0 bases from V and 5 bases from J, with 23 bases between. The CDR3 length is 20 residues. In nucleotides, the CDR3 is TGCGCCAGCAGCCAAGAGCGTCCAGGGGCCCCGGGCCGCGATAATTCACCCCTCCACTTT. It encodes CASSQERPGAPGRDNSPLHF.

This clone was detected only once. The J gene is TRBJ1-5, the V gene TRBV6-4, with unresolved D. The V gene lost 1 base and the J gene lost 8 bases, with 9 bases spanning the gap. The CDR3 sequence is 13 residues long. Germline CDR1 MRHNA, CDR2 SNTAGT. The CDR3 spells CASSDLFSEPQHF. In DNA, the CDR3 is TGTGCCAGCAGTGACTTATTCTCTGAGCCCCAGCATTTT.

The chain employs TRBV7-2 and TRBJ2-3; 14 nucleotides align to TRBD2. The V and J ends lost 3 bases and 10 bases, in that order; junction bases with no gene match: 6. Germline-derived CDR1 and CDR2 are SGHTA and FQGNSA. This CDR3 is 15 amino acids long. The CDR3 DNA follows: TGTGCCAGCAGCTTGACTAGCGGGGGGGCCATGCCGCAGTATTTT. Protein sequence: CASSLTSGGAMPQYF.